The source of this T cell receptor (beta chain) is a study of shared clonotypes between healthy human individuals. Across the whole study: The study drew on a couple of women and a few men aged 18 to 49 as donors.

Here immunoSEQ multiplex PCR was the method, and the copy in TCRdb shows in-frame clones only, minus some. The sample carries approximately 1,000,000 clones, 78% recorded once. Broader study findings: Memory subsets had estimated richness that was generally smaller than that of naive subsets.

Regarding this clone: Its antigen is unknown.

The V end was cut by 9 bases, the J end by 7 bases, with 16 bases between. Germline CDR1 reads MNHNY; CDR2 reads SVGAGI (reference sequence). CDR3 length: 13 amino acids. The receptor was isolated from a man between 18 and 35 years old in good health. Some clones in this sample may be carry-over from other donors' samples. The V call is TRBV6-6, the J call TRBJ2-4, with D perhaps matching TRBD2 (6 bases). The specimen sequenced was memory CD4+ T cells from PBMCs. Subset described: CD45RA-negative fraction. The CDR3 DNA reads as TGTGCCAGTGGAGACGGGAGATCGAACATTCAGTACTTC. Its protein product is CASGDGRSNIQYF.